The T cell receptor beta chain described here comes from a study of blood T cell repertoires in COVID-19. Looking at the study overall: The origin of the acute and convalescent COVID-19 samples was the United States, Italy and Spain. Nucleic acid was either cDNA or gDNA, and it came from T cells, B-cell-depleted T cells, or PBMCs.

Original handling: Counts of nucleated cells, estimated from reference gene primer amplification, were obtained. Using immunoSEQ multiplex PCR, the repertoire was profiled, and TCRdb retains in-frame clones only, with some absent. The V and J calls and clone size are taken from that table; D and trimming were inferred from the DNA. The profile shows 120,000 to 150,000 clones, approximately 89% of them singletons. J was trimmed by 1 base and V by 7 bases; bases with no gene match: 0. This CDR3 comprises 12 residues. The germline V gene encodes CDR1 SGHRS and CDR2 YFSETQ. Sequencing was performed on peripheral blood. This TCR was recovered from a human donor in a cohort sampled during active COVID-19. The chain joins TRBV5-1 to TRBJ1-1; 8 bases fit TRBD1. The CDR3 loop is CASGQGNTEAFF. The CDR3 nucleotides read TGCGCCAGCGGACAGGGGAACACTGAAGCTTTCTTT.